A selection of T cell receptor beta chains follows, all from one sample in a study of cytotoxic CD8 clonotypes in ibrutinib-treated CLL. Profiled with immunoSEQ multiplex PCR; TCRdb holds only in-frame clones, not every one. This sample has 20,000 to 25,000 clones, with about 67% found just once. This specimen consisted of PBMCs, obtained after 12 months of ibrutinib treatment. Every receptor here comes from a human donor with chronic lymphocytic leukemia. CDR3s include the opening cysteine and the closing phenylalanine or tryptophan. Each record gives: CDR3 DNA, CDR3 protein, J gene, CDR3 length, clone size, D gene, V gene. A D gene is named only where the DNA matches it firmly. Size is omitted from some rows. Given values are once, few, many or a class for expanded clones.

TGCGCCAGCAGCTTGGGTCCTAGCGGGGGGCCTATTTTGGTCTTC | CASSLGPSGGPILVF | TRBJ2-1 | 15 | once | TRBD2 | TRBV5-1
TGTGCCAGCAGCTACCCTAGCGAATCCTACAATGAGCAGTTCTTC | CASSYPSESYNEQFF | TRBJ2-1 | 15 | . | . | TRBV5-4
TGTGCCAGTAGTATAGGTGCGGCTGAAGCTTTCTTT | CASSIGAAEAFF | TRBJ1-1 | 12 | . | . | TRBV19
TGTGCCAGCGGCAAGACAGGACATCAGCCCCAGCATTTT | CASGKTGHQPQHF | TRBJ1-5 | 13 | . | . | TRBV28
TGCGCCAGCAGCTTGTCTAGCGGGGGAGATACGCAGTATTTT | CASSLSSGGDTQYF | TRBJ2-3 | 14 | . | TRBD2 | TRBV5-1
TGTGCCAGCAGCCAAGGGCCCGGCTACGAGCAGTACTTC | CASSQGPGYEQYF | TRBJ2-7 | 13 | . | . | TRBV11-2
TGTGCCAGCAGCGGTCCCGGGACAGTGGGTGGGGAGCTGTTTTTT | CASSGPGTVGGELFF | TRBJ2-2 | 15 | . | TRBD1 | TRBV13
TGTGCCAGCAGCCCACAGGGGGCTTTCTCCTACGAGCAGTACTTC | CASSPQGAFSYEQYF | TRBJ2-7 | 15 | . | TRBD1 | TRBV28
TGTGCCAGCAGCTTTTGGGGGGATAATGAAAAACTGTTTTTT | CASSFWGDNEKLFF | TRBJ1-4 | 14 | . | . | TRBV7-9
TGTGCCAGCAGCGTAGCTTTGCGGGGGGGTTACAATGAGCAGTTCTTC | CASSVALRGGYNEQFF | TRBJ2-1 | 16 | few | TRBD2 | TRBV9
TGTGCCAGCAGCTCGGGACAGACGAACACCATATATTTT | CASSSGQTNTIYF | TRBJ1-3 | 13 | few | TRBD1 | TRBV7-6
TGTGCCAGCAGCTTGGTAGGGCCCGGGGAGCTGTTTTTT | CASSLVGPGELFF | TRBJ2-2 | 13 | . | . | TRBV5-6
TGCGCCAGCAGCCACCCCCAGGGGATGATCACAGATACGCAGTATTTT | CASSHPQGMITDTQYF | TRBJ2-3 | 16 | once | . | TRBV4-1
TGTGCCAGCAACGGAGCACGGCCAAATGAAAAACTGTTTTTT | CASNGARPNEKLFF | TRBJ1-4 | 14 | . | . | TRBV28
TGCGCCAGCAGCCAACGCGGGGGAAGCACAGATACGCAGTATTTT | CASSQRGGSTDTQYF | TRBJ2-3 | 15 | once | TRBD2 | TRBV4-1
TGTGCCAGCAGCCAGACAGGGACCGAGCAGTTCTTC | CASSQTGTEQFF | TRBJ2-1 | 12 | . | TRBD1 | TRBV7-2
TGTGCCAGCAGCTTAGATCTGGCAGGGAACACTGAAGCTTTCTTT | CASSLDLAGNTEAFF | TRBJ1-1 | 15 | . | . | TRBV11-2
TGTGCCAGCAGCCAAGATAGGGGCGGGAACAAAAGCGAGCAGTACTTC | CASSQDRGGNKSEQYF | TRBJ2-7 | 16 | . | . | TRBV14
TGCGCCAGCAGCTTCGGGCGGTACAATGAGCAGTTCTTC | CASSFGRYNEQFF | TRBJ2-1 | 13 | once | . | TRBV5-1
TGTACCAGCCGTACCGACGGAGATACGCAGTATTTT | CTSRTDGDTQYF | TRBJ2-3 | 12 | . | . | TRBV2
TGTGCCAGCAGCCCTCGGACAGCAAGCGATACGCAGTATTTT | CASSPRTASDTQYF | TRBJ2-3 | 14 | . | . | TRBV9
TGTGCCAGCAGTTTAGGGGGCGGGACACTAAGCAATCAGCCCCAGCATTTT | CASSLGGGTLSNQPQHF | TRBJ1-5 | 17 | . | . | TRBV28
TGTGCCAGCAGCTTAGACTCGACTAGCGGGGGGGACAATGAGCAGTTCTTC | CASSLDSTSGGDNEQFF | TRBJ2-1 | 17 | . | TRBD2 | TRBV11-2
TGTGCCAGCAGCACTACCAGGACGGTGAGCGCTTTCTTT | CASSTTRTVSAFF | TRBJ1-1 | 13 | . | . | TRBV7-2
TGTGCCAGCAGGGCTCTAGAGACCCAGTACTTC | CASRALETQYF | TRBJ2-5 | 11 | once | . | TRBV6-1
TGCAGCGTGGGGGTCACTGAAGCTTTCTTT | CSVGVTEAFF | TRBJ1-1 | 10 | few | . | TRBV29-1
TGCGCCAGCAGCTTAGCCAGGGGGCCCCATGGGACTGAAGCTTTCTTT | CASSLARGPHGTEAFF | TRBJ1-1 | 16 | . | TRBD1 | TRBV5-1
TGTGCCAGCAGACGACAGGGGTTGAGTAGGACAGATACGCAGTATTTT | CASRRQGLSRTDTQYF | TRBJ2-3 | 16 | . | TRBD1 | TRBV2
TGTGCCAGTAGTAGGGGACTAGCGGGGGGCGGGGCAGATACGCAGTATTTT | CASSRGLAGGGADTQYF | TRBJ2-3 | 17 | . | TRBD2 | TRBV19
TGTGCCAGTAGTGAAACGGGACAGACCTACGAGCAGTACTTC | CASSETGQTYEQYF | TRBJ2-7 | 14 | . | TRBD1 | TRBV19
TGTGCCAGCAGTTCTAGCACAGATACGCAGTATTTT | CASSSSTDTQYF | TRBJ2-3 | 12 | few | . | TRBV9
TGTGCCAGCAGCGCAAGCTCCTCTGGGGCCAACGTCCTGACTTTC | CASSASSSGANVLTF | TRBJ2-6 | 15 | once | . | TRBV28
TGCGCCAGCAGCCAAGCTTTAACAGGGGGCGGGAATCAGCCCCAGCATTTT | CASSQALTGGGNQPQHF | TRBJ1-5 | 17 | . | TRBD1 | TRBV4-1
TGTGCCAGCGGAACTAGCGGGGGGGCTAATGAGCAGTTCTTC | CASGTSGGANEQFF | TRBJ2-1 | 14 | . | TRBD2 | TRBV25-1
TGTGCCAGCACCCCCAGCTCGGCTGGGGCCAACGTCCTGACTTTC | CASTPSSAGANVLTF | TRBJ2-6 | 15 | . | . | TRBV2
TGTGCCAGCCAACAGGGGAGCGGGGGAAATACGCAGTATTTT | CASQQGSGGNTQYF | TRBJ2-3 | 14 | . | . | TRBV6-5
TGTGCCAGCAGGCGGATAGGGACACAGCTCAAGCGATTTGGCTACACCTTC | CASRRIGTQLKRFGYTF | TRBJ1-2 | 17 | . | . | TRBV2
TGCGCCAGCAGTTCGGGACAAAACTATGGCTACACCTTC | CASSSGQNYGYTF | TRBJ1-2 | 13 | . | . | TRBV5-1
TGTGCAAGTCGCTTGAAGGTCGGGACTTCCTACATCGGCTACACCTTC | CASRLKVGTSYIGYTF | TRBJ1-2 | 16 | . | . | TRBV12-2
TGCGCCAGCAGCTGGTCCCCAGGGGCTGGGAATGAGCAGTTCTTC | CASSWSPGAGNEQFF | TRBJ2-1 | 15 | few | . | TRBV5-1
TGTGCCAGCAGCTTCCGGACAGACCGGAGCTCTGGAAACACCATATATTTT | CASSFRTDRSSGNTIYF | TRBJ1-3 | 17 | . | . | TRBV7-8
TGCGCCAGCGGGAAACTGGGGGTGAACACTGAAGCTTTCTTT | CASGKLGVNTEAFF | TRBJ1-1 | 14 | . | . | TRBV5-1
TGTGCCTGGAGTGGTGGCCCACTCTCCGGGACCCAGTACTTC | CAWSGGPLSGTQYF | TRBJ2-5 | 14 | . | . | TRBV30
TGTGCCAGCAGTGAGGCAGGGATGTTTAACAATGAGCAGTTCTTC | CASSEAGMFNNEQFF | TRBJ2-1 | 15 | few | . | TRBV2
TGTGCCAGCGTTTACAGGAGGGGATCCTATAATTCACCCCTCCACTTT | CASVYRRGSYNSPLHF | TRBJ1-6 | 16 | once | . | TRBV6-6
TGTGCCAGCAGCCATGGGCTAGCGGCCTACAATGAGCAGTTCTTC | CASSHGLAAYNEQFF | TRBJ2-1 | 15 | . | TRBD2 | TRBV11-3
TGTGCCAGCGGTCGCGTCGGGGGGACGAAAGAGACCCAGTACTTC | CASGRVGGTKETQYF | TRBJ2-5 | 15 | . | TRBD2 | TRBV5-6
TGTGCCAGCAGCAACGCCGGGACACCGAACACTGAAGCTTTCTTT | CASSNAGTPNTEAFF | TRBJ1-1 | 15 | . | . | TRBV21-1